This T cell receptor beta chain was obtained from a study of shared clonotypes between healthy human individuals. Study summary: The people who gave samples were two women and three men aged 18 to 49. CD8 memory received one plate per donor, CD8 naive two, CD4 memory three and CD4 naive three.

Authors' methods: Because ImmunoSEQ provided only junction sequences with no quality scores, the filtering differed. The assay was immunoSEQ multiplex PCR, and TCRdb's table has in-frame clones only and misses some. V and J calls plus clone size are reproduced from that table; the DNA served to infer D and trimming. The sample includes hundreds of thousands of clones, about 74% seen only once; the top ten take approximately 1.8%. Germline V gene lookup returns CDR1 MRHNA and CDR2 SNTAGT. The CDR3 consists of 15 residues. J was trimmed by 7 bases and V by 6 bases; bases with no gene match: 10. J is TRBJ1-2 and V is TRBV6-4; 11 bases line up with TRBD1. This TCR came from a woman aged 25 to 39 in good health. Sequences were obtained from memory CD4+ T cells sorted from blood. Stated subset: CD45RA-negative fraction. CDR3 amino acids: CASRTGQGARSGYTF. The CDR3 nucleotides read TGTGCCAGCAGAACCGGACAGGGGGCGCGATCTGGCTACACCTTC.